This T cell receptor beta chain was identified in a study of early stage breast cancer tumors. The assay was immunoSEQ multiplex PCR, and TCRdb's table has in-frame clones only and misses some. Of 25,000 to 35,000 clones listed, roughly four fifths are singletons. Study findings and constraints: Tumors had roughly 2.5-fold higher T cell density than normal breast. Commonly generated sequences made up most enriched TCRB sequences shared between patients.

The CDR3 loop spans 15 amino acids. V was clipped by 6 bases and J by 1 base, with 15 bases between them. CDR1 MNHEY and CDR2 SVGAGI come from the germline V gene. In regard to this clone: Antigen specificity is unknown.

The chain employs TRBV6-5 and TRBJ2-5, with a weak D call TRBD2 (6 bases). This clonotype was obtained from a person aged 35 to 50 with breast cancer. The source material was blood. The CDR3 nucleotides read TGTGCCAGCAGAAAGTCGCTAGCGAGCCAAGAGACCCAGTACTTC. It translates to CASRKSLASQETQYF.